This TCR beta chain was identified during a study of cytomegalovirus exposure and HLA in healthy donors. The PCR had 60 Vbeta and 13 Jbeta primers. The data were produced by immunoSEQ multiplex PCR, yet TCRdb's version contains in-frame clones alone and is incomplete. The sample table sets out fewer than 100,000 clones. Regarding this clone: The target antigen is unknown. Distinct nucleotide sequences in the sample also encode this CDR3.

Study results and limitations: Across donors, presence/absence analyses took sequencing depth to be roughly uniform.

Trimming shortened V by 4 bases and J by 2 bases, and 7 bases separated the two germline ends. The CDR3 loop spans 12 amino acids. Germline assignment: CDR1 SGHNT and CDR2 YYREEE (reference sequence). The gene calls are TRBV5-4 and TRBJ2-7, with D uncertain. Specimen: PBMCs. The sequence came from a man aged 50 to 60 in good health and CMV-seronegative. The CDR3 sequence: CASSVDTYEQYF. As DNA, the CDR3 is TGTGCCAGCAGCGTAGACACCTACGAGCAGTACTTC.